The T cell receptor (beta chain) under discussion was sequenced for a study of blood T cell repertoires in COVID-19. Trimming left V 3 bases short and J 0 bases short, with 6 bases between. The CDR3 runs to 15 residues. The germline V gene has CDR1 SGHVS and CDR2 FQNEAQ. Generated by immunoSEQ multiplex PCR, the TCRdb table keeps only in-frame clones and is missing some. The data show 190,000 or so clones, with around 90% seen just once and 2% to 2.5% held by the top ten. Sequencing was carried out using PBMCs or T cells enriched from blood (not recorded which). This TCR was recovered from a woman younger than 45 who had recovered from COVID-19. The V gene is TRBV7-8, the J gene TRBJ1-6; D is undetermined. CDR3 protein: CASSFVGSYNSPLHF. The CDR3 DNA reads TGTGCCAGCAGCTTCGTCGGCTCCTATAATTCACCCCTCCACTTT.